This T cell receptor beta chain was captured by sequencing in a study of persistence of HIV-infected CD4 T cells (dated by TCRdb to about 2020). For the study in its entirety: CMV- and HIV-1 Gag-responding CD4+ T cells were isolated from ART-treated individuals so that antigen-driven clonal expansion of HIV-1-infected cells could be examined. Participants had been on suppressive ART for a median of around eight years. Peripheral blood samples of up to 180 mL were obtained at multiple time points, with the exception of a couple of participants, for whom leukapheresis was performed at a single time point. TCRbeta sequencing assessed the clonality of all cells in each sorted population, while proviral sequencing assessed the clonality of infected cells. Cross-participant TCR cluster analysis included about 8 participants for CMV and more than five participants for Gag.

The treatment or condition label corresponds to: suppressive antiretroviral therapy. Lysates of CMV-infected fibroblasts at approximately 9.6 ug/mL were used to stimulate the cells. Nonresponding CD40L-negative CD69-negative CD45RO-high memory CD4+ T cells were sorted as memory populations depleted of antigen-responding cells. HIV-1-infected adults in whom suppressive ART had been started during chronic infection were enrolled as participants. Plasma HIV-1 RNA had been undetectable (below 50 copies/mL) in participants for at least 4 years. To be included, a participant needed positive CMV serology and a CD4+ T cell count above 400 cells/uL. Before stimulation, PBMCs were isolated using density centrifugation and depleted of CD8+ T cells. Stimulation of CD8-depleted PBMCs was carried out for around 19 hours with anti-CD28/CD49d costimulation, CD40-blocking antibody and enfuvirtide, to prevent new infections. Sorting was done on either a Beckman Coulter MoFlo Legacy or an XDP sorter, and propidium iodide was used to exclude dead cells. Genomic DNA was extracted with the QIAamp DNA Mini Kit for samples above one million cells, otherwise with the Quick-DNA Microprep Kit.

The immunoSEQ hsTCRB assay version 4 in survey mode was used to sequence TCRbeta repertoires from genomic DNA. Genomic DNA was diluted to about 10 ng/uL, using up to roughly 1 ug per sample for TCRbeta sequencing. In the original analysis: TCRbeta data analysis was done in ImmunoSeq Analyzer 3.0, and diversity was calculated on productive nucleotide rearrangements. Using the Immunarch R package, lower-bound TCR diversity was estimated with the improved Chao index and clonality was estimated with the Gini coefficient. Different nucleotide rearrangements encoding the same CDR3beta amino acid sequence were treated as distinct clonotypes. Differential abundance analysis identified TCRbeta sequences significantly enriched in antigen-responding cells relative to anti-CD3/anti-CD28-activated cells. GLIPH2 grouped TCRs by predicted peptide-MHC specificity, both within each participant and across combined participant data sets. The table comes from immuneACCESS by way of TCRdb, which keeps in-frame sequences with V and J called. Part of the clones is missing from these tables; in studies checked, under half for an unresolved V gene and the rest for unknown reasons. The DNA gave D and trimming, while V, J and clone size come from that table. The sample contains fewer than 40,000 clones, roughly 80% of them found a single time. Clones ranked in the top ten supply 6.4% of the sample.

Broad study findings and their caveats: Only a small number of individuals took part in the study, and only a limited range of antigens was tested. Bulk TCR analyses could not be limited to the rare CMV-responding cells that actually contained HIV-1 proviruses. TCRbeta richness in CMV- and Gag-responding cells was significantly lower than in anti-CD3/anti-CD28-responding cells; CMV-responding cells had higher oligoclonality than CD3/CD28-stimulated and Gag-responding cells. Degenerate expanded CDR3beta sequences were enriched in antigen-responding cells, suggesting convergent selection of CD4+ responses to CMV and Gag. Within the same sorted populations, TCR oligoclonality correlated with proviral oligoclonality.

Based on the germline V gene, the CDR1 and CDR2 sequences are MNHEY and SVGAGI. The germline ends are 17 bases apart after V is trimmed by 5 bases and J by 3 bases. Measured from the cysteine to the phenylalanine, the CDR3 is 15 residues long. Just the 45-base CDR3 DNA is kept, in frame starting at base 1. Concerning this clone itself: The antigen it binds to is not known. There are no base qualities to consult, and no much larger clone falls within one base.

The sequencing used CD4+ T cells sorted from PBMCs after roughly 17-hour stimulation, collected from a patient who received antiretroviral therapy. Per the publication, the cell subset or site label means: CD40L-CD69- CD45RO-high memory CD4 T cells not responding to CMV lysate. Recombination joined TRBV6-5 with TRBJ2-7; TRBD1 is perhaps the D gene, given 5 matching bases. The sequence derives from an adult woman with HIV who was CMV-seropositive. Here is the DNA: TGTGCCAGCAGTCCCGACCAGGGAAGGGGCTACGAGCAGTACTTC. This is translated as CASSPDQGRGYEQYF.